This paragraph reports one T cell receptor (beta chain). Antigen: not known. Between the trimmed V and J ends, which lost 4 bases and 4 bases, there was a span of 25 bases. CDR3 length: 18 residues. Germline CDR1 reads MGHDK; CDR2 reads SYGVNS. These data are taken from a study of Graves' ophthalmopathy and Graves' hyperthyroidism. Looking at the study overall: Peripheral blood was obtained at first diagnosis, ahead of any treatment. Study-level findings and limits: Prediction of ophthalmopathy progression reached around 70% sensitivity and around 72% specificity.

Amplification from RNA transcripts yielded the TCR beta CDR3 regions. First-round RT-PCR with HTBI primers preceded a second-round multiplex PCR. Via MiXCR, TCRdb re-called the multiplex PCR reads, giving one row per CDR3 protein. The sample yields approximately 700,000 distinct CDR3 sequences, 35% to 50% seen once. Each donor who had ophthalmopathy showed moderate-to-severe activity, a CAS of ≥3, a NOSPECS of ≥4, and a duration under 3 months. Diagnoses were established from clinical symptoms, serum thyroxine, TRAb, thyroid ultrasound and orbital computed tomography. This receptor was taken from an adult man with Graves' ophthalmopathy. The chain couples TRBV25-1 to TRBJ1-2; D unresolved. Sample: peripheral blood. The DNA for the CDR3 is TGTGCCAGCAGTGCCAGCACGAACGGCTCCTCGGTTATCTATGGCTACACCTTC. Translating gives CASSASTNGSSVIYGYTF.